This T cell receptor beta chain originates from a study of T cells after yellow fever vaccination. One entry per CDR3 protein results from TCRdb running MiXCR on the 5' RACE reads. The profile shows more than 300,000 distinct CDR3 sequences, roughly 10% of them singletons. The CDR3 is made up of 12 amino acids. CDR1 and CDR2 from the germline V gene are DFQATT and SNEGSKA (reference sequence). V was clipped by 8 bases and J by 3 bases, with 10 bases between them. The V and J genes are TRBV20-1 and TRBJ1-4, with D maybe TRBD1 (5 bases). The sample here was CD4+ T cells sorted from PBMCs, taken 45 days after the yellow fever booster vaccination. The clonotype comes from a man between 18 and 35 years old who received the YFV17D yellow fever vaccine. The CDR3 is CSSTASNEKLFF. The CDR3 DNA reads TGCAGTTCGACAGCTTCTAATGAAAAACTGTTTTTT.